Sequencing of this TCR beta chain was carried out in a study of blood T cell repertoires in COVID-19. Data came from immunoSEQ multiplex PCR; TCRdb stores just in-frame clones and leaves some out. The data show fewer than 250,000 clones, 83% seen once. The TCR originated in a human donor in a cohort sampled during active COVID-19. Sequenced input: peripheral blood.

CDR3 sequence reads: CATKTTLAGGRAGTDTQYF. The CDR3 nucleotides are TGTGCCACCAAGACCACCCTAGCGGGGGGCCGTGCGGGCACAGATACGCAGTATTTT. The chain joins TRBV15 to TRBJ2-3; 11 bases align to TRBD2. In germline, CDR1 is LNHNV, CDR2 YYDKDF (reference sequence). The CDR3 has 19 amino acids. Losses at the gene ends were 7 bases for V and 1 base for J; bases not matched to a gene: 16.